This entry lists 20 T cell receptor beta chains sequenced from one sample in a study of human T cells and chemical hapten exposure. TCRdb reprocessed the RACE reads with MiXCR, giving one entry per CDR3 protein. The sample lists 380,000 or so distinct CDR3 sequences; roughly 6% were seen once. Time point denoted: pre-sensitization, week 0. Treatment of the sample: therapeutic diphenylcyclopropenone sensitization with weekly scalp DPC. Sequenced material: whole blood, taken in connection with sensitization to the hapten diphenylcyclopropenone (DPC). These receptors were taken from a woman between 18 and 30 years old with alopecia areata. Some clones in this sample may be carry-over from other donors' samples.

This clonotype was recorded at least ten times. The chain couples TRBV6-2 or TRBV6-3 to TRBJ2-3, with 7 bases matching TRBD1. Germline loops: CDR1 MNHEY, CDR2 SVGEGT. The CDR3 length is 15 residues. V dropped 2 bases and J dropped 4; count of bases not matched to a gene: 6. The CDR3 coding sequence is TGTGCCAGCAGTTACCCGGACAGGCGGGCAGATACGCAGTATTTT. As protein: CASSYPDRRADTQYF.

The gene calls are TRBV6-2 or TRBV6-3 and TRBJ1-5, with no clear D. CDR1 is MNHEY and CDR2 is SVGEGT in the germline V gene. With 4 bases removed from V and 5 bases from J, the gap between germline ends came to 12 bases. The CDR3 is made up of 14 amino acids. CDR3 residues: CASSLVAVDQPQHF. The CDR3 DNA follows: TGTGCCAGCAGTTTAGTGGCCGTAGATCAGCCCCAGCATTTT.

The table lists this clonotype with many counts. CDR3 nucleotide sequence: TGTGCCAGCAGCGAAGGCCCCATGACAGCTTCTCGATCTGAAGCTTTCTTT. Translated: CASSEGPMTASRSEAFF. This rearrangement joins TRBV3-1 to TRBJ1-1, with D perhaps matching TRBD1 (5 bases). CDR1 and CDR2 (germline): LGHDT, YNNKEL (reference sequence). This CDR3 comprises 17 residues. V was cut by 5 bases and J by 6 bases, with 25 bases left in between. Using reference TRBV3-1 and TRBJ1-1 for the parts outside the CDR3, the full variable domain is DTAVSQTPKYLVTQMGNDKSIKCEQNLGHDTMYWYKQDSKKFLKIMFSYNNKELIINETVPNRFSPKSPDKAHLNLHINSLELGDSAVYFCASSEGPMTASRSEAFFGQGTRLTVV.

Only a few counts were recorded for this clonotype. This sequence joins TRBV7-7 and TRBJ2-6; no clear D gene. The CDR3 contains 12 residues. CDR1 is SSHAT, CDR2 FNYEAQ, per germline (reference sequence). The CDR3 nucleotides are TGTGCTGTTGAATCTGGGGCCAACGTCCTGACTTTC. Translating gives CAVESGANVLTF. Using reference TRBV7-7 and TRBJ2-6 for the parts outside the CDR3, the full variable domain is GAGVSQSPRYKVTKRGQDVTLRCDPISSHATLYWYQQALGQGPEFLTYFNYEAQPDKSGLPSDRFSAERPEGSISTLTIQRTEQRDSAMYRCAVESGANVLTFGAGSRLTVL.

The CDR3 nucleotides read TGTGCCAGCAGATCGACCCTATCGGATACGCAGTATTTT. Protein: CASRSTLSDTQYF. The rearrangement links TRBV5-4 to TRBJ2-3, with D unresolved. V was pared by 5 bases and J by 6 bases, with 13 bases between. The CDR3 runs to 13 residues. Germline assignment: CDR1 SGHNT and CDR2 YYREEE (reference sequence).

This clonotype was seen ten or more times. The V gene is TRBV4-3, the J gene TRBJ2-4; maybe TRBD2 (6 bases). Germline V gene sequence: CDR1 LGHNA, CDR2 YSLEER. The CDR3 has 15 residues. The V end lost 1 base, the J end lost 7 bases, and 14 bases lay between the germline ends. CDR3 coding DNA: TGCGCCAGCAGCCAAGGTCTGAGGAGGGGTAACATTCAGTACTTC. Translation gives CASSQGLRRGNIQYF.

In this sample, this clonotype turned up a few times. J is TRBJ2-7 and V is TRBV4-3; D gene ambiguous. The V end was cut by 1 base, the J end by 2 bases, with 12 bases between. Germline V gives CDR1 LGHNA, CDR2 YSLEER. The CDR3 length is 15 residues. DNA for the CDR3: TGCGCCAGCAGCCAAGGTCCGGGTCCTACCTACGAGCAGTACTTC. Translating gives CASSQGPGPTYEQYF.

A few counts support this clonotype. The rearrangement joins TRBV27 to TRBJ1-2; 8 positions agree with TRBD1. The V segment lost 3 bases and the J segment 6 bases; nucleotides outside the gene matches: 12. The CDR3 spans 16 residues. The germline V gene has CDR1 MNHEY and CDR2 SMNVEV (reference sequence). The CDR3 DNA follows: TGTGCCAGCAGTTTGTGGCAGGGGGCGAACTTGAATGGCTACACCTTC. This codes for CASSLWQGANLNGYTF.

This clonotype was seen many times. The rearrangement uses TRBV11-1 and TRBJ2-1; 10 nucleotides align to TRBD2. Looked up from germline, CDR1 is SGHAT and CDR2 is FQDESV (reference sequence). V shed 3 bases, J shed 4 bases, and the junction held 3 bases outside the gene matches. The CDR3 runs to 15 residues. The CDR3 loop is CASSFLAGEYNEQFF. Written as DNA, the CDR3 is TGTGCCAGCAGCTTTCTAGCGGGGGAATACAATGAGCAGTTCTTC.

This clonotype was observed a handful of times. The J gene is TRBJ1-2, the V gene TRBV12-3 or TRBV12-4; D not certain. CDR3 length equals 12 residues. The V end lost 5 bases, the J end lost 5 bases, and 9 bases lay between the germline ends. The CDR3 here is CASSPLGYGYTF. The CDR3 DNA reads as TGTGCCAGCAGTCCTCTAGGGTATGGCTACACCTTC.

This chain links TRBV3-1 with TRBJ2-3; perhaps TRBD1 as D (5 bases). Germline V gives CDR1 LGHDT, CDR2 YNNKEL (reference sequence). The CDR3 is 14 amino acids. Trimming cost V 6 bases and J 4 bases, with 14 bases left between them. The chain's CDR3 is CASSQGPPPDTQYF. The CDR3 DNA reads as TGTGCCAGCAGTCAGGGTCCCCCCCCAGATACGCAGTATTTT.

The table lists this clonotype with many counts. The CDR3 coding sequence is TGTGCCAGCGGAAACAGGGGACTGAACACTGAAGCTTTCTTT. Its translation: CASGNRGLNTEAFF. This chain links TRBV27 with TRBJ1-1; 7 bases map to TRBD1. The CDR3 contains 14 residues. Trimming cost V 8 bases and J 0 bases; bases outside gene matches: 6. Germline V gene sequence: CDR1 MNHEY, CDR2 SMNVEV (reference sequence).

The V and J genes are TRBV15 and TRBJ2-7; TRBD1 might be the D (5 bases). The CDR3 runs to 15 residues. Per germline, CDR1 LNHNV and CDR2 YYDKDF (reference sequence). V lost 6 bases and J lost 4, with 19 bases in between. CDR3 nucleotide sequence: TGTGCCACCAGTAGCTCCCTAGGGGCAGTATACGAGCAGTACTTC. This encodes CATSSSLGAVYEQYF.

This clonotype was observed many times. The chain employs TRBV7-2 and TRBJ1-1, with D unresolved. V shed 2 bases and J shed 4 bases, with 20 bases lying between them. The CDR3 is 17 residues long. From germline, CDR1 is SGHTA and CDR2 FQGNSA. CDR3 sequence: CASSLSSNVDVGTEAFF. CDR3 bases: TGTGCCAGCAGCTTAAGTTCCAACGTGGATGTAGGCACTGAAGCTTTCTTT. The full variable domain, completed using reference TRBV7-2 and TRBJ1-1, is GAGVSQSPSNKVTEKGKDVELRCDPISGHTALYWYRQSLGQGLEFLIYFQGNSAPDKSGLPSDRFSAERTGGSVSTLTIQRTQQEDSAVYLCASSLSSNVDVGTEAFFGQGTRLTVV.

This clonotype was counted many times. The chain couples TRBV29-1 to TRBJ2-5, with D uncertain. Trimming shortened V by 3 bases and J by 4 bases, and 12 bases separated the two germline ends. Germline V gives CDR1 SQVTM, CDR2 ANQGSEA. The CDR3 covers 13 residues. CDR3 DNA: TGCAGCGTTGATTATACCGGTCGAGAGACCCAGTACTTC. It codes for CSVDYTGRETQYF.

The rearrangement joins TRBV4-1 to TRBJ2-7; D possibly uses TRBD1 or TRBD2 (5 bases each). The germline V gene has CDR1 MGHRA and CDR2 YSYEKL. This CDR3 has 16 residues. V was shortened by 4 bases and J by 2 bases, with 18 bases between the two germline ends. For the CDR3, the DNA is TGCGCCAGCAGCCGGGATTTGGGGGACGGGACCTACGAGCAGTACTTC. Translation: CASSRDLGDGTYEQYF.

This clonotype appeared many times. The chain has TRBV20-1 and TRBJ2-1; D remains ambiguous. Trimming cost V 7 bases and J 10 bases, with 20 bases left between them. The CDR3 contains 13 residues. Germline V gene lookup returns CDR1 DFQATT and CDR2 SNEGSKA (reference sequence). CDR3 DNA sequence: TGCAGTGTTCGGACGGGCGTGCGGATAGAGCAGTTCTTC. It specifies CSVRTGVRIEQFF.

CDR3 loop: CSANPGGSYEQYF. The DNA of the CDR3 is TGCAGTGCTAACCCAGGGGGCAGTTACGAGCAGTACTTC. This chain joins TRBV20-1 and TRBJ2-7; 8 bases map to TRBD1. V lost 4 bases, J lost 4 bases, and 6 bases stayed unmatched. Germline assignment: CDR1 DFQATT and CDR2 SNEGSKA (reference sequence). The CDR3 spans 13 residues.

The CDR3, as DNA: TGTGCCAGCAGTTTAGTACAGGGGGCTGGTTCACCCCTCCACTTT. Protein sequence: CASSLVQGAGSPLHF. This chain uses TRBV12-3 or TRBV12-4 with TRBJ1-6; 9 nucleotides agree with TRBD1. Trimming at V came to 1 base and at J to 9 bases, leaving 4 bases not matched to a gene. CDR3 length equals 15 residues.

This clonotype came up a few times. The gene calls are TRBV10-3 and TRBJ2-7, with 8 bases lining up with TRBD1. The CDR3 runs 14 residues. Germline CDR1 is ENHRY and CDR2 is SYGVKD. Losses at the gene ends were 9 bases for V and 2 bases for J; bases not matched to a gene: 9. As DNA, the CDR3 is TGTGCCATAAACCCAGGGGGCTCAGCCTACGAGCAGTACTTC. Translation gives CAINPGGSAYEQYF.